This entry features one T cell receptor beta chain sequence. Its antigen is unknown. The sample holds no much larger clone one base away, and base qualities are not on file. The data originate from a study of OX40 agonist ivuxolimab in advanced cancers. Broadly, across the study: The costimulatory receptor OX40 (CD134) was targeted by ivuxolimab, a fully human IgG2 agonistic monoclonal antibody. Partial responses occurred in three dose-escalation patients: two with cutaneous melanoma and one with hepatocellular carcinoma. The paper reports the monotherapy dose-escalation portion (N = 52 patients) of the phase I ivuxolimab trial. Of the 52 patients in dose escalation, about 20 had hepatocellular carcinoma, some 15 had melanoma, 9 had renal cell carcinoma and 9 had head and neck cancer. Intravenous ivuxolimab was administered to patients every 2 weeks at six dose levels: 0.01, 0.1, 0.3, 1.5, 3 and 10 mg/kg. In the dose-escalation cohort, approximately 82% of patients were male, and the mean age was roughly 60 years with a range of roughly 20 to 80. The purpose of peripheral TCRbeta sequencing was to test whether ivuxolimab changed TCR sequence diversity and led to clonal T-cell expansion. Patients were allowed to have had prior anti-PD-1, anti-PD-L1 or anti-CTLA-4 therapy, and 40% to 45% of the dose-escalation patients had previously received checkpoint inhibitors.

The germline V gene sets CDR1 to SNHLY and CDR2 to FYNNEI. The CDR3 runs 15 residues from the cysteine to the phenylalanine. The sequence is cut down to CDR3 DNA, 45 bases in frame from base 1. V drops 2 bases and J drops 3 bases, leaving 14 bases in between. Beyond this particular receptor, the publication reports: Antigen specificity was not determined for the clonally expanded peripheral T cells. After ivuxolimab, more expanded clones were found on average in CD8+ T cells than in CD4+ T cells. Partial responders in the 0.1-3.0 mg/kg groups had among the lowest normalized peripheral clonal expansion, especially among CD8+ T cells. Low levels of normalized T-cell clonal expansion were also shown by some nonresponding patients. At doses of 0.1 to 3.0 mg/kg, clonal expansion of both CD4+ and CD8+ T cells in blood was seen between baseline and week 6.

For sequencing of the TCRbeta CDR3 region, genomic DNA was extracted from the sorted cells. TCRbeta CDR3 regions were sequenced using the immunoSEQ Assay. In its TCRdb copy, this immuneACCESS table keeps in-frame sequences only and misses some clones. Where compared with another copy, unresolved V genes explain less than half of these, and the others have no known cause. The table for this sample lists about 69,000 clones; around 91% of them were counted only once. Jointly, the top ten make up around 6.9% of the sample. Patients with autoimmune disease history or receiving systemic immunosuppression were excluded from the trial. Peripheral blood for TCR sequencing was collected from all dose cohorts at baseline, on cycle 4 day 1, and on cycle 7 day 1. Samples came from an open-label, multicenter, first-in-human phase I dose-escalation trial of ivuxolimab. Adults with locally advanced or metastatic melanoma, renal cell, hepatocellular, or head and neck squamous cell carcinoma were enrolled in the trial. Before TCR sequencing, CD4+ and CD8+ T cells were separately sorted from peripheral blood.

The chain uses TRBV2 and TRBJ2-7; the D gene cannot be named for sure. Sequences were derived from CD4+ or CD8+ T cells sorted from blood, sampled in a trial of the OX40 agonist ivuxolimab. The receptor comes from an adult with an advanced solid tumor such as melanoma, head and neck, liver or kidney cancer. The DNA is TGTGCCAGCAGTGAATCAGGCGTCCTCTACTACGAGCAGTACTTC. Translated, it gives CASSESGVLYYEQYF.